This T cell receptor (beta chain) derives from a study of blood T cell repertoires in COVID-19. Study-wide context: Italy, Spain and the United States were the sources of the convalescent and acute COVID-19 samples.

Those enrolled in Seattle joined during active infection and were followed longitudinally afterward. The CDR3 length is 16 residues. Germline CDR1 and CDR2: SGHRS and YFSETQ. V was clipped by 4 bases and J by 4 bases, with 20 bases between them. In the source study's methods: Estimates of nucleated cell counts were drawn from the amplification of reference gene primers. Clones were sequenced by immunoSEQ multiplex PCR, and TCRdb holds only the in-frame ones, with some missing. D and trimming come from the DNA, and the V and J calls and clone size come from that table. This sample yields around 440,000 clones, of which 70% to 90% are seen a single time; around 12% belongs to the top ten.

Material for sequencing was peripheral blood. This chain joins TRBV5-1 and TRBJ1-2; possibly TRBD1 for D (5 bases). This clonotype was obtained from a woman aged 50 to 60 with COVID-19, enrolled during active disease. CDR3 in DNA: TGCGCCAGCAGCGCTGGAACTTCAGGGCGCGCCTATGGCTACACCTTC. Translation: CASSAGTSGRAYGYTF.